These 9 T cell receptor beta chains share one sample of origin, sequenced in a study of T cell repertoires in cytomegalovirus infection. TCRdb passed the reads through MiXCR, listing each CDR3 protein once. Of around 710,000 distinct CDR3 sequences in the sample, roughly 29% are singletons; the top ten hold roughly 13%. Their antigen targets remain unknown. The specimen was cultured CD8+ T cells from PBMCs, collected from culture after CMV antigen stimulation. These receptors were obtained from a human donor in good health (CMV status not recorded). Some clones in this sample may be carry-over from other donors' samples.

This chain links TRBV27 with TRBJ1-1; D remains unclear. This CDR3 has 13 residues. V was trimmed by 5 bases and J by 5 bases, leaving 12 bases between them. The germline CDR1 and CDR2 sequences are MNHEY and SMNVEV (reference sequence). The CDR3 DNA sequence: TGTGCCAGCAGTCTTCAGAGTCGGACTGAAGCTTTCTTT. Amino acids: CASSLQSRTEAFF.

This clonotype was recorded at least ten times. The V gene is TRBV7-2, the J gene TRBJ1-5, with D unclear. Trimming removed 2 bases at V and 1 base at J, with 12 bases between. CDR1 and CDR2 (germline): SGHTA, FQGNSA. The CDR3 runs to 16 residues. The CDR3 DNA reads TGTGCCAGCAGCTTAAATGGAATAGGCAGCAATCAGCCCCAGCATTTT. Translating it yields CASSLNGIGSNQPQHF.

This clonotype was seen at least ten times. This chain joins TRBV13 and TRBJ2-1, with TRBD1 matching over 12 bases. Losses at the gene ends were 4 bases for V and 4 bases for J; bases not matched to a gene: 17. The CDR3 length is 20 residues. Germline values: CDR1 PRHDT, CDR2 FYEKMQ (reference sequence). CDR3 bases: TGTGCCAGCAGCTCCGCCGGGACAGGGGGCCGGAGGGGGGGTTACAATGAGCAGTTCTTC. As protein: CASSSAGTGGRRGGYNEQFF.

This clonotype was counted ten times or more. The J gene is TRBJ2-3, the V gene TRBV7-2; 8 bases agree with TRBD2. The CDR3 runs to 16 residues. V shed 1 base and J 2 bases; nucleotides not matched to a gene: 5. The germline gives CDR1 SGHTA, CDR2 FQGNSA. The CDR3 DNA reads as TGTGCCAGCAGCTTAGAACTAGCGGAGGTCACAGATACGCAGTATTTT. It is translated as CASSLELAEVTDTQYF. Full variable domain (missing parts from reference TRBV7-2 and TRBJ2-3): GAGVSQSPSNKVTEKGKDVELRCDPISGHTALYWYRQSLGQGLEFLIYFQGNSAPDKSGLPSDRFSAERTGGSVSTLTIQRTQQEDSAVYLCASSLELAEVTDTQYFGPGTRLTVL.

The table lists this clonotype with many counts. This rearrangement joins TRBV28 to TRBJ2-5, with TRBD1 identical over 9 bases. Germline V gene data show CDR1 as MDHEN and CDR2 as SYDVKM. The CDR3 extends over 14 amino acids. The V gene end was trimmed by 3 bases and the J gene end by 4 bases; junction bases not matched to a gene: 3. CDR3 coding DNA: TGTGCCAGCAGTTTGTACAGGGGGCGAGAGACCCAGTACTTC. Encoded protein: CASSLYRGRETQYF. Complete variable domain (other parts from reference TRBV28 and TRBJ2-5): DVKVTQSSRYLVKRTGEKVFLECVQDMDHENMFWYRQDPGLGLRLIYFSYDVKMKEKGDIPEGYSVSREKKERFSLILESASTNQTSMYLCASSLYRGRETQYFGPGTRLLVL.

This chain links TRBV7-9 with TRBJ2-2; the D gene is possibly TRBD1 (6 bases). The length of the CDR3 is 18 residues. Trimming removed 5 bases at V and 5 bases at J, with 24 bases between. Germline V gene lookup returns CDR1 SEHNR and CDR2 FQNEAQ (reference sequence). The CDR3 here is CASSAETGWGRGTGELFF. In DNA, the CDR3 is TGTGCCAGCAGCGCTGAGACAGGTTGGGGAAGAGGGACCGGGGAGCTGTTTTTT.

V usage is TRBV28 and J usage is TRBJ2-5, with a weak D call TRBD2 (5 bases). With 3 bases removed from V and 5 bases from J, the gap between germline ends came to 13 bases. CDR1 MDHEN and CDR2 SYDVKM come from the germline V gene. The CDR3 has 14 amino acids. The CDR3 sequence: CASSLAGLSETQYF. In DNA form, the CDR3 reads TGTGCCAGCAGTTTGGCAGGACTGTCGGAGACCCAGTACTTC.

This clonotype was counted only a few times. The CDR3 sequence: CASMEYGSQNTEAFF. The CDR3 nucleotides read TGTGCCAGCATGGAATACGGCTCACAGAACACTGAAGCTTTCTTT. The gene calls are TRBV12-3 or TRBV12-4 and TRBJ1-1; no firm D call. The CDR3 has 15 amino acids. Trimming took 7 bases from V and 1 from J, leaving 16 bases between them.

For this clonotype: A much larger clone lies a single base off, so this may be a read error. This chain connects TRBV7-2 to TRBJ2-3; TRBD2 agrees at 8 bases. CDR3 length equals 15 residues. V gave up 8 bases and J gave up 4 bases; unmatched junction bases: 11. The germline V gene has CDR1 SGHTA and CDR2 FQGNSA. This CDR3 reads CASGRSGGRPDTQYF. CDR3 bases: TGTGCCAGCGGGCGGAGCGGGGGACGCCCAGATACGCAGTATTTT. Based on the CDR3 plus reference TRBV7-2 and TRBJ2-3, the full variable domain is GAGVSQSPSNKVTEKGKDVELRCDPISGHTALYWYRQSLGQGLEFLIYFQGNSAPDKSGLPSDRFSAERTGGSVSTLTIQRTQQEDSAVYLCASGRSGGRPDTQYFGPGTRLTVL.